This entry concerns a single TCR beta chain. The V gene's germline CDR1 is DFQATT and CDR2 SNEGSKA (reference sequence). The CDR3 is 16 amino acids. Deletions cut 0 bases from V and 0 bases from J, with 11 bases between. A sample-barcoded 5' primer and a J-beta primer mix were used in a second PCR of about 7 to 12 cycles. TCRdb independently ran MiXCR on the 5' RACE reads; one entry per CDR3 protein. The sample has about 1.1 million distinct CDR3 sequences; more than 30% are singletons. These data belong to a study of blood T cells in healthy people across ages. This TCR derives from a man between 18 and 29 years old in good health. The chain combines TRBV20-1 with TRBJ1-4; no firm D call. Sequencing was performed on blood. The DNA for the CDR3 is TGCAGTGCTAGAGAAGGCAGCACTGCAACTAATGAAAAACTGTTTTTT. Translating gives CSAREGSTATNEKLFF.